This section outlines one TCR beta chain sequence together with its context. Germline V gene data show CDR1 as SGHDN and CDR2 as FVKESK. The CDR3 covers 16 residues. J gave up 1 base and V 6 bases, and 7 bases lay outside the gene matches. This record comes from a study of blood T cell repertoires in COVID-19. At the level of the study: Acute and convalescent COVID-19 specimens originated in the United States, Italy and Spain.

The protocol was immunoSEQ multiplex PCR, while the TCRdb copy is restricted to in-frame clones and leaves out a portion. This sample yields 250,000 to 350,000 clones, of which 85% are seen a single time; about 4% belongs to the top ten. Sequencing was performed on peripheral blood. The chain is built from TRBV14 and TRBJ2-2; 8 positions match TRBD1. The source is a woman aged 45-60 years with active or convalescent COVID-19. CDR3 region: CASRRGQGRNTGELFF. The CDR3 region has the DNA TGTGCCAGCAGACGCGGACAGGGCCGGAACACCGGGGAGCTGTTTTTT.